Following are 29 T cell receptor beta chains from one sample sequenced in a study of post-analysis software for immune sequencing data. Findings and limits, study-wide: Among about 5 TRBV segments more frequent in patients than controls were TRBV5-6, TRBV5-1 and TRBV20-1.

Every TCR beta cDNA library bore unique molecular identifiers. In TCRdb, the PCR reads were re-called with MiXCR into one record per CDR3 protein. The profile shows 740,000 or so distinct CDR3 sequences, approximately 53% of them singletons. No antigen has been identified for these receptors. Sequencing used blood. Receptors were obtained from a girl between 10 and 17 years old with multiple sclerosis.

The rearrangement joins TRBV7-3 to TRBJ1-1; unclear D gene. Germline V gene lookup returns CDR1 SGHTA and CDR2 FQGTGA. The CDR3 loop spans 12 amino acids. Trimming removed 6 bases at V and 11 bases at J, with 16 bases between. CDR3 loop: CASSIDERPAFF. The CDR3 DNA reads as TGTGCCAGCAGTATCGATGAGAGGCCCGCTTTCTTT.

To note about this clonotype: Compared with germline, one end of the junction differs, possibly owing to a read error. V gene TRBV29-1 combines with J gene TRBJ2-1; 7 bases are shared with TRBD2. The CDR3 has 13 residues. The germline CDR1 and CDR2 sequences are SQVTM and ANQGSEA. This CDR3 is CSVGGVLVNEQFF. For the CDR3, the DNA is TGTAGCGTTGGGGGGGTACTAGTAAATGAGCAGTTCTTC.

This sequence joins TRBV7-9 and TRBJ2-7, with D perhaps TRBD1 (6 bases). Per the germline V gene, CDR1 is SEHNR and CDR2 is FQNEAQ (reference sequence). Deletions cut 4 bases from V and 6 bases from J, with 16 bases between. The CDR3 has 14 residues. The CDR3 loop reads CASSSGMGAGEQYF. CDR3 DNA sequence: TGTGCCAGCAGCTCAGGGATGGGGGCAGGCGAGCAGTACTTC.

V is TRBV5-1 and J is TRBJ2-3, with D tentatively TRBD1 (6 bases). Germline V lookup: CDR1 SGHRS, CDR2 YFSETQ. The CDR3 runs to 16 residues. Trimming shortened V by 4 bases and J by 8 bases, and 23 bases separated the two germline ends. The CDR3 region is CASSQDSTTHRVTQYF. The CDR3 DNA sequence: TGCGCCAGCAGCCAGGACAGTACGACACACAGGGTTACGCAGTATTTT. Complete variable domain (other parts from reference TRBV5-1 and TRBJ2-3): KAGVTQTPRYLIKTRGQQVTLSCSPISGHRSVSWYQQTPGQGLQFLFEYFSETQRNKGNFPGRFSGRQFSNSRSEMNVSTLELGDSALYLCASSQDSTTHRVTQYFGPGTRLTVL.

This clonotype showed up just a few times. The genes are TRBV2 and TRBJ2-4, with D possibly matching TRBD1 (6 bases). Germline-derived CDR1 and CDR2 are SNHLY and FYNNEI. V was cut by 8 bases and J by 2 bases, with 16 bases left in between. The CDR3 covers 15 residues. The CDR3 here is CASAQGVSTKNIQYF. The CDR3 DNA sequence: TGTGCCAGCGCACAGGGTGTTTCGACCAAAAACATTCAGTACTTC.

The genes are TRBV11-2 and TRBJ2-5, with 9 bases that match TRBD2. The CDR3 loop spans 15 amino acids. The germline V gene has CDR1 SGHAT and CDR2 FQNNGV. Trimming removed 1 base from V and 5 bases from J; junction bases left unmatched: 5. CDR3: CASSLGSGRRETQYF. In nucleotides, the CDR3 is TGTGCCAGCAGCTTAGGTAGCGGGAGACGTGAGACCCAGTACTTC.

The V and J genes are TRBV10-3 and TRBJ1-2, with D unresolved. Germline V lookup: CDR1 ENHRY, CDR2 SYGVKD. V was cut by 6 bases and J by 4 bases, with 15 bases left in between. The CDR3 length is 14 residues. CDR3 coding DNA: TGTGCCATCAGACTTCAAACCGTCCCCTATGGCTACACCTTC. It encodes CAIRLQTVPYGYTF.

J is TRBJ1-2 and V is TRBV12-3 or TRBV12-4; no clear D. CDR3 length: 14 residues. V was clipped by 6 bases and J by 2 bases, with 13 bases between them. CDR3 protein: CASSYRKPNYGYTF. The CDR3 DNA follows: TGTGCCAGCAGCTACCGGAAACCCAACTATGGCTACACCTTC.

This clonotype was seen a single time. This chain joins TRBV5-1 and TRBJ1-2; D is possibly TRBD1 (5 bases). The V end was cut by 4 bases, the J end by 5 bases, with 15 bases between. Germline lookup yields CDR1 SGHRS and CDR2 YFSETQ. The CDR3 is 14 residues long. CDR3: CASSGTEGRYGYTF. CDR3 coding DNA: TGCGCCAGCAGCGGGACCGAGGGGAGGTATGGCTACACCTTC.

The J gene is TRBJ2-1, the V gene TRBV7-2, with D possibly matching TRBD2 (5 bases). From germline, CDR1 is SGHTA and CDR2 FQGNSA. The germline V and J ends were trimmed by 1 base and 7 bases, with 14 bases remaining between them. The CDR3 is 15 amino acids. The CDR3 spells CASSLGPSRVNEQFF. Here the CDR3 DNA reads TGTGCCAGCAGCTTAGGGCCTTCGAGGGTTAATGAGCAGTTCTTC.

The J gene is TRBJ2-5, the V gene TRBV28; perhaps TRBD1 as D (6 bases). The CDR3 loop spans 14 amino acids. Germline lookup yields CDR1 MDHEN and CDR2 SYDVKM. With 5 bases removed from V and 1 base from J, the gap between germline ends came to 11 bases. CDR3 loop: CASSPPRGQETQYF. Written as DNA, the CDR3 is TGTGCCAGCAGTCCCCCCAGGGGCCAAGAGACCCAGTACTTC.

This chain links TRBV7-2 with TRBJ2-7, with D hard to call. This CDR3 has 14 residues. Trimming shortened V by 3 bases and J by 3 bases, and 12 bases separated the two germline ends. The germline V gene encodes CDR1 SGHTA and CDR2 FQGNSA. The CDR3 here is CASSFPDKIYEQYF. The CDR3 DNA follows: TGTGCCAGCAGCTTCCCCGATAAAATCTACGAGCAGTACTTC.

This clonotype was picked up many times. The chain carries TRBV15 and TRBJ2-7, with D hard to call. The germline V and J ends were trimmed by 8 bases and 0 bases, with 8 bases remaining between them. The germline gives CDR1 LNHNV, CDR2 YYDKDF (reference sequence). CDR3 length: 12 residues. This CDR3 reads CATSRTSYEQYF. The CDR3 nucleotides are TGTGCCACCTCAAGGACCTCCTACGAGCAGTACTTC.

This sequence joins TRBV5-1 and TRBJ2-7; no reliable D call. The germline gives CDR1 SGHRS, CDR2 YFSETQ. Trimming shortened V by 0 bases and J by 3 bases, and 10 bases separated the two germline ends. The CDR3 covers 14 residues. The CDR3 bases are TGCGCCAGCAGCTTGGACTCCTGGAACTACGAGCAGTACTTC. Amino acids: CASSLDSWNYEQYF.

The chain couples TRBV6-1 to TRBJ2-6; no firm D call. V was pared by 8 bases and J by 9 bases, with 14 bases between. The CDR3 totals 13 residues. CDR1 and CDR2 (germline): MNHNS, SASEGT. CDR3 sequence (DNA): TGTGCCAGCGCCCCCAGCCGAGTCAACGTCCTGACTTTC. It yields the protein CASAPSRVNVLTF.

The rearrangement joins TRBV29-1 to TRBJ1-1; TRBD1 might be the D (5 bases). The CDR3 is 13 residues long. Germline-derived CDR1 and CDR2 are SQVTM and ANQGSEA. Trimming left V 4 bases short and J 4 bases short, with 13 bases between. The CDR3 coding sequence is TGCAGCGTTGGGGCCAGGGCGGCCACTGAAGCTTTCTTT. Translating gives CSVGARAATEAFF.

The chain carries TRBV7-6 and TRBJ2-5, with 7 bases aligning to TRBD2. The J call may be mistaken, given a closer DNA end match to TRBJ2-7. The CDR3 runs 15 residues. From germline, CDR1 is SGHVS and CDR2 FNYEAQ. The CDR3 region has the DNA TGTGCCAGCAGCTTCGGCTCTAGCGGACCCTACGAGCAGTACTTC. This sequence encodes CASSFGSSGPYEQYF.

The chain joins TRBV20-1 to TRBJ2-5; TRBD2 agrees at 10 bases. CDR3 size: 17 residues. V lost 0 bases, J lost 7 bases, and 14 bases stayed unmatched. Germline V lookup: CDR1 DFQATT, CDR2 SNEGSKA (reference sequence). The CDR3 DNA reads TGCAGTGCTAGAGACCCAGTTCTAGCGGGGGCCGGGGGGACCCAGTACTTC. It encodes CSARDPVLAGAGGTQYF.

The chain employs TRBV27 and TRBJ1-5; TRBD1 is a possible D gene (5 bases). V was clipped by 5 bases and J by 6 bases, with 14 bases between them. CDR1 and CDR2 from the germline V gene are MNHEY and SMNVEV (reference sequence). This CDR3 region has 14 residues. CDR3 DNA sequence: TGTGCCAGCAGTCATCAGGGAGGAGGTCAGCCCCAGCATTTT. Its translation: CASSHQGGGQPQHF.

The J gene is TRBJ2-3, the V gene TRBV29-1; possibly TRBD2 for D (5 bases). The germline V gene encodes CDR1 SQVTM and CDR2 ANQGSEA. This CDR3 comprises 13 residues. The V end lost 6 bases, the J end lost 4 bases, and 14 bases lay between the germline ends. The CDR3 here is CSVQDSSADTQYF. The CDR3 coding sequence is TGCAGCGTACAAGATAGTAGCGCAGATACGCAGTATTTT.

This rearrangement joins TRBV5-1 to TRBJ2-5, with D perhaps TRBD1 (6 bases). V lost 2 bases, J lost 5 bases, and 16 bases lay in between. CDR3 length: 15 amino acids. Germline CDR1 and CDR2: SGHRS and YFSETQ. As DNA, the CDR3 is TGCGCCAGCAGCTTTAACAGGGCAGGACGGGAGACCCAGTACTTC. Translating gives CASSFNRAGRETQYF. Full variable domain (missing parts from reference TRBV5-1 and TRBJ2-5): KAGVTQTPRYLIKTRGQQVTLSCSPISGHRSVSWYQQTPGQGLQFLFEYFSETQRNKGNFPGRFSGRQFSNSRSEMNVSTLELGDSALYLCASSFNRAGRETQYFGPGTRLLVL.

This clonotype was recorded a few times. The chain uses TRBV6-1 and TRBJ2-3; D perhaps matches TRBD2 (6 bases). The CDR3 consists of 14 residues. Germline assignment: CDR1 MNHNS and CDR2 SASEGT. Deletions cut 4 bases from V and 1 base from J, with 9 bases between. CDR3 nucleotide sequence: TGTGCCAGCAGTGGGGGACTCCGCACAGATACGCAGTATTTT. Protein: CASSGGLRTDTQYF.

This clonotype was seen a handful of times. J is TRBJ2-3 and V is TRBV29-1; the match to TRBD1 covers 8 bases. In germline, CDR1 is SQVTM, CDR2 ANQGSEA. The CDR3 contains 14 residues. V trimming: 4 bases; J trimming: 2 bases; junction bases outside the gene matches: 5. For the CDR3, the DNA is TGCAGCGTTGCTCGGGACAGGTACACAGATACGCAGTATTTT. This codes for CSVARDRYTDTQYF.

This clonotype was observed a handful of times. As DNA, the CDR3 is TGTGCCAGCAGTGAAGTTGGGAACTCTGGGGCCAACGTCCTGACTTTC. This codes for CASSEVGNSGANVLTF. The chain employs TRBV25-1 and TRBJ2-6, with D uncertain. The germline CDR1 and CDR2 sequences are MGHDK and SYGVNS. V shed 2 bases and J shed 0 bases, with 8 bases lying between them. This CDR3 has 16 amino acids.

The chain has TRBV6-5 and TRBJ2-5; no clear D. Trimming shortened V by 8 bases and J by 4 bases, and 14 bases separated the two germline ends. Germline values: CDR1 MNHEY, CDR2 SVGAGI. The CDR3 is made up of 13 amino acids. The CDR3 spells CASHLQKAETQYF. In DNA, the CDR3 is TGTGCCAGCCATCTTCAGAAAGCAGAGACCCAGTACTTC.

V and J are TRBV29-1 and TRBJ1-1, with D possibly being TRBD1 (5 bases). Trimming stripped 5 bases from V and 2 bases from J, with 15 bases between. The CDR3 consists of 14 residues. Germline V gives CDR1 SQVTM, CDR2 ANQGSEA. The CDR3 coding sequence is TGCAGCGTTCGAATTCAGACAGCAAACACTGAAGCTTTCTTT. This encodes CSVRIQTANTEAFF.

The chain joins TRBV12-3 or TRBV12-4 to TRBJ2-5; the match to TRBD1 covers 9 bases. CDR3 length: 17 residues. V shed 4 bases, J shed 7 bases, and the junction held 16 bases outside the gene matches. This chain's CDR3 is CASSSVPGQGPFGTQYF. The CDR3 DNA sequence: TGTGCCAGCAGTTCGGTACCGGGACAGGGACCCTTCGGGACCCAGTACTTC.

CDR3 loop: CSARYKGLADNEQFF. CDR3 DNA sequence: TGCAGTGCTAGATATAAAGGACTAGCGGACAATGAGCAGTTCTTC. V is TRBV20-1 and J is TRBJ2-1, with 10 bases identical to TRBD2. CDR1 DFQATT and CDR2 SNEGSKA come from the germline V gene (reference sequence). CDR3 length equals 15 residues. Trimming cost V 2 bases and J 5 bases; bases outside gene matches: 6.

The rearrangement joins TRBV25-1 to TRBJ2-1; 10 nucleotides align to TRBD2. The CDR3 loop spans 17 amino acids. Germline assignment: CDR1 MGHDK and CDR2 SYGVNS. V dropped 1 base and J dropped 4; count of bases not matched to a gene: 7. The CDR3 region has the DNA TGTGCCAGCAGTGAATCTAGCGGGAGCCCCAATTACAATGAGCAGTTCTTC. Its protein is CASSESSGSPNYNEQFF.